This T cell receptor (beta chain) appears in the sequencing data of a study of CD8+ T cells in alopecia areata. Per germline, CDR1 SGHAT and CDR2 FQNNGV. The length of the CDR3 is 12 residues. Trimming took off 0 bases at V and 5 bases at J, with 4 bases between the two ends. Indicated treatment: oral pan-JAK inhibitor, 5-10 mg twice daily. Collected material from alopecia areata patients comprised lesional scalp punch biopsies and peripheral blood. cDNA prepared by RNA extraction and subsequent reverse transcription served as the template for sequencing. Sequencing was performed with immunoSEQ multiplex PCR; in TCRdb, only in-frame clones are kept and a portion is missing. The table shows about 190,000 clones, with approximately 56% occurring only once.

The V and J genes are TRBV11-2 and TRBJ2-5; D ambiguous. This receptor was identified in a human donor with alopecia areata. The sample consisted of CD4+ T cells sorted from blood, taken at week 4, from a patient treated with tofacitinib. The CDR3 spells CASSLDAETQYF. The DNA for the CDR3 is TGTGCCAGCAGCTTAGATGCTGAGACCCAGTACTTC.